The rows below give T cell receptor beta chains drawn from one sample of a study of control samples from healthy donors and cancer patients. Repertoires were generated with immunoSEQ multiplex PCR, while TCRdb's copy carries only in-frame clones and drops some. Of about 180,000 clones listed, 85% to 90% were seen once; the top ten hold more than 1.3%. The specimen was blood. These receptors came from a woman aged 45 to 65 in good health. Each CDR3 is given with its conserved first and last residue. D genes are given only for firm matches. A clone size is listed for some rows: how often the clone was seen (once, few, many), or a class if it is expanded.

.,TRBV13,TRBJ1-1,.,TGTGCCAGCAGCCCTCCCCGGGGCTCGGCCACTGAAGCTTTCTTT,CASSPPRGSATEAFF
.,TRBV11-3,TRBJ2-7,.,TGTGCCAGCAGCTTGTCTCGGCAGGGCGGTAACGAGCAGTACTTC,CASSLSRQGGNEQYF
.,TRBV5-1,TRBJ1-4,.,TGCGCCAGCAGCGCCAGCTCGAGGGGGGGTGAAAAACTGTTTTTT,CASSASSRGGEKLFF
.,TRBV4-1,TRBJ2-7,.,TGCGCCAGCAGCCAAGTTCGGGGGGCGCAGTACGAGCAGTACTTC,CASSQVRGAQYEQYF
.,TRBV9,TRBJ1-6,.,TGTGCCAGCAGCGTAGAATGGGCTAATTCACCCCTCCACTTT,CASSVEWANSPLHF
.,TRBV24-1,TRBJ2-7,.,TGTGCCACCAGTGACCCCCCCAGGTACGAGCAGTACTTC,CATSDPPRYEQYF
.,TRBV7-9,TRBJ1-6,.,TGTGCCAGCAGCTTAGAGCCCAGCGAGAATTCACCCCTCCACTTT,CASSLEPSENSPLHF
.,TRBV15,TRBJ1-2,.,TGTGCCACCAGCGGGGGGCAGTCGTATGGCTACACCTTC,CATSGGQSYGYTF
.,TRBV28,TRBJ1-2,.,TGTGCCAGCAAGGTCCCCTCTACACAAAACTATGGCTACACCTTC,CASKVPSTQNYGYTF
.,TRBV3-1/TRBV3-2,TRBJ2-5,.,TGTGCCAGCAGCCATGGAACGCCAGGGGAGGAGACCCAGTACTTC,CASSHGTPGEETQYF
.,TRBV7-3,TRBJ1-2,.,TGTGCCAGCAGCTTGGACGGAAACTATGGCTACACCTTC,CASSLDGNYGYTF
.,TRBV27,TRBJ2-1,few,TGTGCCAGCAGTTTAGGGTTGCGGGATAAGCAGTTCTTC,CASSLGLRDKQFF
.,TRBV6-5,TRBJ1-3,.,TGTGCCAGCAGTTACGACGAGAGGCCAGGAAACACCATATATTTT,CASSYDERPGNTIYF
.,TRBV24-1,TRBJ2-6,.,TGTGCCACCAGTGGACGAGGGGGCTCTGGGGCCAACGTCCTGACTTTC,CATSGRGGSGANVLTF
.,TRBV29-1,TRBJ2-1,.,TGCAGCGTTCGACAGGGTACGGGAGGGAATGAGCAGTTCTTC,CSVRQGTGGNEQFF
TRBD2,TRBV6-5,TRBJ2-2,.,TGTGCCAGCAGGCCCGGGACTAGCGGCACCGGGGAGCTGTTTTTT,CASRPGTSGTGELFF
TRBD2,TRBV7-2,TRBJ2-5,once,TGTGCCAGCAGCCCCAGGCTAGCGGGGGCCTTCCCTCAAGAGACCCAGTACTTC,CASSPRLAGAFPQETQYF
.,TRBV20-1,TRBJ1-5,.,TGCAGTGCTAGTGTCAGGGGCCACTACAATCAGCCCCAGCATTTT,CSASVRGHYNQPQHF
.,TRBV6-2/TRBV6-3,TRBJ2-3,.,TGTGCCAGCAGTTACCCCCCGGAGGGGGAGTCAACAGATACGCAGTATTTT,CASSYPPEGESTDTQYF
.,TRBV7-8,TRBJ1-3,.,TGTGCCAGCAGCCTCTGGACCTTAAACACCATATATTTT,CASSLWTLNTIYF
.,TRBV3-1/TRBV3-2,TRBJ1-6,.,TGTGCCAGCAGCCAGTCAGACAGAAATTCACCCCTCCACTTT,CASSQSDRNSPLHF